The 21 T cell receptor beta chains below all came from one sample that was sequenced in a study of T cells after yellow fever vaccination. TCRdb processed the 5' RACE reads anew with MiXCR; each CDR3 protein has one entry. The sample has roughly 320,000 distinct CDR3 sequences, about 10% seen once; the top ten hold 3% to 4%. The sample was CD4+ T cells sorted from PBMCs, taken 45 days after the yellow fever booster vaccination. These receptors were obtained from a man younger than 35 who received the YFV17D yellow fever vaccine.

The CDR3 DNA reads as TGTGCCAGCAGCCCAGGGCGGAGCCAAGAGACCCAGTACTTC. It encodes CASSPGRSQETQYF. The genes are TRBV7-2 and TRBJ2-5, with a tentative D call TRBD1 (5 bases). This CDR3 is 14 amino acids long. Per germline, CDR1 SGHTA and CDR2 FQGNSA. Deletions cut 5 bases from V and 1 base from J, with 11 bases between.

This clonotype was counted between two and nine times. The chain uses TRBV10-3 and TRBJ2-3; D ambiguous. This CDR3 has 11 amino acids. The germline V gene has CDR1 ENHRY and CDR2 SYGVKD. Trimming removed 1 base at V and 10 bases at J, with 6 bases between. CDR3 in DNA: TGTGCCATCAGTGAGTTCACGTCGCAGTATTTT. Protein: CAISEFTSQYF.

The rearrangement uses TRBV10-3 and TRBJ1-5, with a weak D call TRBD1 (6 bases). The germline V gene encodes CDR1 ENHRY and CDR2 SYGVKD. With 5 bases removed from V and 1 base from J, the gap between germline ends came to 9 bases. The CDR3 runs 14 residues. CDR3 coding DNA: TGTGCCATCAGTCCAGGGGAAAGCAATCAGCCCCAGCATTTT. Translation: CAISPGESNQPQHF.

This clonotype was found many times. This sequence joins TRBV5-1 and TRBJ2-7; 7 nucleotides match TRBD2. The trim removed 4 bases at V and 2 bases at J, leaving 6 bases unmatched. The length of the CDR3 is 14 residues. The germline CDR1 and CDR2 sequences are SGHRS and YFSETQ. The CDR3 sequence: CASSPSGAPYEQYF. The CDR3 coding sequence is TGCGCCAGCAGCCCAAGCGGGGCCCCCTACGAGCAGTACTTC. The whole variable domain, remainder taken from reference TRBV5-1 and TRBJ2-7, is KAGVTQTPRYLIKTRGQQVTLSCSPISGHRSVSWYQQTPGQGLQFLFEYFSETQRNKGNFPGRFSGRQFSNSRSEMNVSTLELGDSALYLCASSPSGAPYEQYFGPGTRLTVT.

The V gene is TRBV5-1, the J gene TRBJ1-2; D uncertain. This CDR3 contains 14 residues. V lost 4 bases and J lost 0, with 10 bases in between. Germline loops: CDR1 SGHRS, CDR2 YFSETQ. CDR3: CASSAGNANYGYTF. The CDR3 nucleotides read TGCGCCAGCAGCGCCGGGAACGCTAACTATGGCTACACCTTC.

The chain couples TRBV7-6 to TRBJ1-5; D gene ambiguous. The germline CDR1 and CDR2 sequences are SGHVS and FNYEAQ. V was cut by 1 base and J by 7 bases, with 17 bases left in between. The CDR3 sequence is 16 residues long. The DNA for the CDR3 is TGTGCCAGCAGCTTAGTTCCATCCGGGATAGGGCAGCCCCAGCATTTT. Translating it yields CASSLVPSGIGQPQHF.

V gene TRBV6-2 or TRBV6-3 combines with J gene TRBJ2-4, with TRBD2 matching over 7 bases. The germline gives CDR1 MNHEY, CDR2 SVGEGT. V was clipped by 0 bases and J by 1 base; unmatched bases: 6. CDR3 length equals 17 residues. CDR3 region: CASSYSGLREAKNIQYF. CDR3 DNA: TGTGCCAGCAGTTACTCGGGGCTGCGGGAGGCCAAAAACATTCAGTACTTC.

This clonotype was seen more than once but under ten times. The V gene is TRBV7-2, the J gene TRBJ2-3; D may match TRBD1 or TRBD2 (5 bases each). V was cut by 6 bases and J by 6 bases, with 19 bases left in between. Per the germline V gene, CDR1 is SGHTA and CDR2 is FQGNSA. This CDR3 spans 15 amino acids. The CDR3 protein is CASSFTGAGGDTQYF. DNA for the CDR3: TGTGCCAGCAGTTTTACCGGGGCCGGCGGGGATACGCAGTATTTT.

V is TRBV5-1 and J is TRBJ2-5, with TRBD1 matching over 10 bases. With V trimmed by 4 bases and J by 3 bases, 3 bases remained unmatched. This CDR3 region has 14 residues. Germline loops: CDR1 SGHRS, CDR2 YFSETQ. The CDR3 DNA is TGCGCCAGCAGCCCGGGACAGGGGAAAGAGACCCAGTACTTC. This encodes CASSPGQGKETQYF.

This clonotype was observed a handful of times. This chain uses TRBV5-1 with TRBJ2-7; 9 nucleotides agree with TRBD1. This CDR3 comprises 16 residues. Germline CDR1 SGHRS, CDR2 YFSETQ. V shed 0 bases, J shed 4 bases, and the junction held 8 bases outside the gene matches. CDR3 nucleotides: TGCGCCAGCAGCTTGGTACCTCTTGGGACAGGGTACGAGCAGTACTTC. It specifies CASSLVPLGTGYEQYF.

The V and J genes are TRBV9 and TRBJ2-2, with 12 bases aligning to TRBD2. The trim removed 2 bases at V and 0 bases at J, leaving 5 bases unmatched. Germline CDR1 reads SGDLS; CDR2 reads YYNGEE. The CDR3 covers 18 residues. CDR3 protein: CASSVAGTSGSNTGELFF. CDR3 coding DNA: TGTGCCAGCAGCGTGGCCGGGACTAGCGGGTCGAACACCGGGGAGCTGTTTTTT. Full variable domain (outside the CDR3, taken from reference TRBV9 and TRBJ2-2): DSGVTQTPKHLITATGQRVTLRCSPRSGDLSVYWYQQSLDQGLQFLIQYYNGEERAKGNILERFSAQQFPDLHSELNLSSLELGDSALYFCASSVAGTSGSNTGELFFGEGSRLTVL.

This sequence joins TRBV4-3 and TRBJ2-7; 9 bases agree with TRBD1. The V gene end was trimmed by 0 bases and the J gene end by 0 bases; junction bases not matched to a gene: 3. In germline, CDR1 is LGHNA, CDR2 YSLEER. The CDR3 sequence is 16 residues long. In DNA form, the CDR3 reads TGCGCCAGCAGCCAAGAACCGGGACAGGGCTCCTACGAGCAGTACTTC. This codes for CASSQEPGQGSYEQYF.

J is TRBJ2-7 and V is TRBV7-2; D gene unclear. Germline V gene data show CDR1 as SGHTA and CDR2 as FQGNSA. This CDR3 contains 14 residues. Trimming pared 1 base from V and 6 bases from J, leaving 13 bases between. The CDR3 coding sequence is TGTGCCAGCAGCTTAGAGGCTTCACCGGGCGAGCAGTACTTC. It encodes CASSLEASPGEQYF.

This sequence joins TRBV28 and TRBJ1-6; 7 bases align to TRBD1. The germline CDR1 and CDR2 sequences are MDHEN and SYDVKM. The V gene end was trimmed by 8 bases and the J gene end by 10 bases; junction bases not matched to a gene: 8. The CDR3 covers 13 residues. The CDR3 spells CASVTGARSPLHF. Here the CDR3 DNA reads TGTGCCAGCGTAACAGGGGCCAGGTCACCCCTCCACTTT.

There are a few counts of this clonotype. The chain is built from TRBV5-1 and TRBJ1-1, with D unclear. Trimming cost V 4 bases and J 4 bases, with 11 bases left between them. The CDR3 contains 13 residues. CDR1 is SGHRS and CDR2 is YFSETQ in the germline V gene. CDR3 sequence: CASSKQDATEAFF. The CDR3 DNA sequence: TGCGCCAGCAGCAAGCAGGACGCCACTGAAGCTTTCTTT.

The V gene is TRBV7-4, the J gene TRBJ1-2; D not certain. The CDR3 has 15 residues. Trimming left V 5 bases short and J 9 bases short, with 22 bases between. Germline V gene sequence: CDR1 SGHVT, CDR2 SQSDAQ. CDR3 amino acids: CASSPETEAIECYTF. The CDR3 region has the DNA TGTGCCAGCAGCCCGGAAACAGAGGCGATTGAATGCTACACCTTC.

This clonotype was seen more than once but under ten times. V usage is TRBV12-3 or TRBV12-4 and J usage is TRBJ2-3; maybe TRBD2 (5 bases). The V and J ends lost 6 bases and 1 base respectively, with 14 bases between them. The CDR3 spans 15 residues. CDR3 amino acids: CASSPGNGGTDTQYF. The CDR3 nucleotides are TGTGCCAGCAGCCCCGGGAACGGGGGCACAGATACGCAGTATTTT.

This clonotype was seen a handful of times. The V gene is TRBV7-8, the J gene TRBJ2-5; D tentatively fits TRBD1 or TRBD2 (5 bases each). CDR3 size: 17 residues. The germline CDR1 and CDR2 sequences are SGHVS and FQNEAQ. Trimming removed 5 bases from V and 2 bases from J, with 21 bases in between. In DNA, the CDR3 is TGTGCCAGCAGCCGACAGTCGGTGGAGGCCGAACAAGAGACCCAGTACTTC. It is translated as CASSRQSVEAEQETQYF.

This clonotype was picked up many times. The CDR3 sequence is CASSLDRSSRTYGYTF. The DNA of the CDR3 is TGCGCCAGCAGCTTGGATCGTTCTAGTCGGACCTATGGCTACACCTTC. J is TRBJ1-2 and V is TRBV5-1; unclear D gene. This CDR3 comprises 16 residues. The germline V and J ends were trimmed by 0 bases and 4 bases, with 16 bases remaining between them. Germline CDR1 and CDR2: SGHRS and YFSETQ.

V gene TRBV19 combines with J gene TRBJ1-5, with D possibly TRBD1 on 6 matching bases. The CDR3 is 15 residues long. Per the germline V gene, CDR1 is LNHDA and CDR2 is SQIVND (reference sequence). V lost 5 bases, J lost 3 bases, and 14 bases lay in between. For the CDR3, the DNA is TGTGCCAGTAGTGTTGACCGGGACACCAATCAGCCCCAGCATTTT. This encodes CASSVDRDTNQPQHF.

This clonotype has only a few counts. The chain employs TRBV4-2 and TRBJ2-6, with D possibly TRBD1 on 7 matching bases. This CDR3 is 18 amino acids long. V lost 4 bases to trimming and J lost 0 bases, with 16 bases between them. CDR1 and CDR2 from the germline V gene are LGHNA and YNFKEQ. CDR3: CASSPAGGRGSGANVLTF. The DNA for the CDR3 is TGTGCCAGCAGCCCAGCAGGGGGGCGTGGCTCTGGGGCCAACGTCCTGACTTTC.